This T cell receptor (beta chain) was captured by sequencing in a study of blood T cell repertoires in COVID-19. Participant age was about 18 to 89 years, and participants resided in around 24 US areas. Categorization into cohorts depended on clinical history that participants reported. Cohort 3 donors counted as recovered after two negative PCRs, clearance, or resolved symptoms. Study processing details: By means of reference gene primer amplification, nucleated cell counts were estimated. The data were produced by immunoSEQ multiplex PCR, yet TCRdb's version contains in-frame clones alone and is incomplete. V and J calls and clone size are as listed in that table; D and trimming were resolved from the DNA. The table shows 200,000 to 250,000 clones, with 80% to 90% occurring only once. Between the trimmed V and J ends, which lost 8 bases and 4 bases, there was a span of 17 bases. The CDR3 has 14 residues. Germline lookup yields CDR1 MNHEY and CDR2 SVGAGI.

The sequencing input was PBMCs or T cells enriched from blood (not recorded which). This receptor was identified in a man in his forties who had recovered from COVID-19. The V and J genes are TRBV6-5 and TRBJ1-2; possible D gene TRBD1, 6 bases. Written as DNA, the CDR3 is TGTGCCAGCGGGCTCGTACAGGGTCGCTATGGCTACACCTTC. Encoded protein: CASGLVQGRYGYTF.